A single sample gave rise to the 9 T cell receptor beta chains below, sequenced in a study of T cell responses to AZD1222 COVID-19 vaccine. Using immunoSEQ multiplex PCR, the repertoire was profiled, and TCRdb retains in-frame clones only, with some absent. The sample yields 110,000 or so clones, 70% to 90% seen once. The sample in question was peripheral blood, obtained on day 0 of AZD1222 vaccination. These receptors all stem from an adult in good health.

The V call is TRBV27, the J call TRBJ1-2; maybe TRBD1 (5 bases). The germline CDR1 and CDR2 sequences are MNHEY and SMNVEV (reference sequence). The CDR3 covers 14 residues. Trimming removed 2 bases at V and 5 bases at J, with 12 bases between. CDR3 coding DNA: TGTGCCAGCAGTTTAGGGTCAGGGTTATATGGCTACACCTTC. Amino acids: CASSLGSGLYGYTF.

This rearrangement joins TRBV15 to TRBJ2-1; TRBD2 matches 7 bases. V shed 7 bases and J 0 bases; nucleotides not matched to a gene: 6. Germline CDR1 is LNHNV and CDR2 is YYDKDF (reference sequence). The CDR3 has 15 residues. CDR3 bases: TGTGCCACCACTACGGGGGGAACCTCCTACAATGAGCAGTTCTTC. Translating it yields CATTTGGTSYNEQFF.

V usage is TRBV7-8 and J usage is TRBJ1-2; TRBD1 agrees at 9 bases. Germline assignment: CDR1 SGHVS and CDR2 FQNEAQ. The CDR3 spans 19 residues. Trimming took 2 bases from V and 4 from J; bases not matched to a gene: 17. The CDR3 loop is CASSLTTGGALPVRYGYTF. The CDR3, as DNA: TGTGCCAGCAGCTTAACTACAGGGGGCGCGTTGCCTGTCCGCTATGGCTACACCTTC.

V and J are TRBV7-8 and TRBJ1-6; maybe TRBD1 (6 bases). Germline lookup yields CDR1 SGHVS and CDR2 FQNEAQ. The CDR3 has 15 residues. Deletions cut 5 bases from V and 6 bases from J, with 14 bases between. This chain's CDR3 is CASSPAGTTNSPLHF. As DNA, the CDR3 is TGTGCCAGCAGCCCCGCCGGGACAACTAATTCACCCCTCCACTTT.

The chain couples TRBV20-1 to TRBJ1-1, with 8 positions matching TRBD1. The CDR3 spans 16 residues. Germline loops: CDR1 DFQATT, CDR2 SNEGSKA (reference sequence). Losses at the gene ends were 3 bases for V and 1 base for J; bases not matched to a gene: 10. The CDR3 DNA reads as TGCAGTGCTAGTCGGCCAGGGGGCAACCAGAACACTGAAGCTTTCTTT. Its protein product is CSASRPGGNQNTEAFF.

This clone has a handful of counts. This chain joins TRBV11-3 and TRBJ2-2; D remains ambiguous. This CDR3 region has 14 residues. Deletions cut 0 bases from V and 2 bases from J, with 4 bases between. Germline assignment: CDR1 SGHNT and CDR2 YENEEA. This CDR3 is CASSLDFNTGELFF. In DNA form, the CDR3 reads TGTGCCAGCAGCTTAGATTTCAACACCGGGGAGCTGTTTTTT.

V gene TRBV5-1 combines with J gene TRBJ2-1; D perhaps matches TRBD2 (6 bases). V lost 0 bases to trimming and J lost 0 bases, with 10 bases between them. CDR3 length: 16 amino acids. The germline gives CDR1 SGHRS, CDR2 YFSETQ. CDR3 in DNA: TGCGCCAGCAGCTTGGGGGCGGGAAGCTCCTACAATGAGCAGTTCTTC. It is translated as CASSLGAGSSYNEQFF.

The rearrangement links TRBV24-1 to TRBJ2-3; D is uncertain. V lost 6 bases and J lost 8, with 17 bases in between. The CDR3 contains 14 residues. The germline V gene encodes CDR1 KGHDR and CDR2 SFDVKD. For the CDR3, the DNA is TGTGCCACCAGTACCCCAGCAGGCGGCGGTACGCAGTATTTT. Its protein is CATSTPAGGGTQYF.

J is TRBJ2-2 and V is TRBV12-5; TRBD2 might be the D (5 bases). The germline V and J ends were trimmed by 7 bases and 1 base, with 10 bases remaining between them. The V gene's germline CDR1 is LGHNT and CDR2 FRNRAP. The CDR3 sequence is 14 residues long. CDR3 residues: CASDSLGNTGELFF. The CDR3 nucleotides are TGTGCTAGTGATTCACTAGGGAACACCGGGGAGCTGTTTTTT.